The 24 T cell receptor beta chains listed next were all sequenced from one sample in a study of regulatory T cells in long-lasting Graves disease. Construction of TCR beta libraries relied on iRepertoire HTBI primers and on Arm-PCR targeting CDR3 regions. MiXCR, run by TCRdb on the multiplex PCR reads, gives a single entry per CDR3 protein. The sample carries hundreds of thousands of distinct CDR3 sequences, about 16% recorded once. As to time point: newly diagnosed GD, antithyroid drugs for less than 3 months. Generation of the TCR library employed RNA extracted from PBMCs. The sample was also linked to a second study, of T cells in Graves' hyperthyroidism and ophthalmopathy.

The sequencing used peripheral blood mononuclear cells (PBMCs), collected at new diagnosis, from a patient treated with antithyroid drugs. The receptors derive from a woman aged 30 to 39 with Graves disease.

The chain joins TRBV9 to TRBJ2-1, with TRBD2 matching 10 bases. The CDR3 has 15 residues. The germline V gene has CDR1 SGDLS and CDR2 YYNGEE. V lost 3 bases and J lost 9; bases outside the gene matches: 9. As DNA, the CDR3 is TGTGCCAGCAGCGCAACCGGGACTAGCGTTGGTGAGCAGTTCTTC. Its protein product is CASSATGTSVGEQFF.

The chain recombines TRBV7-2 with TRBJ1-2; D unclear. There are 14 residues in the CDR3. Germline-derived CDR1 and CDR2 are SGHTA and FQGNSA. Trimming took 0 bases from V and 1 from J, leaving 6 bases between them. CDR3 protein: CASSLAKDNYGYTF. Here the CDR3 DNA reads TGTGCCAGCAGCTTAGCTAAAGATAACTATGGCTACACCTTC.

CDR3 DNA: TGTGCCAGCAGTGGGGGGGGGATGGTTGAAGCTTTCTTT. It encodes CASSGGGMVEAFF. The J gene is TRBJ1-1, the V gene TRBV6-1; a possible D gene is TRBD1 (5 bases). Germline V gene lookup returns CDR1 MNHNS and CDR2 SASEGT. The CDR3 has 13 residues. V was pared by 4 bases and J by 7 bases, with 13 bases between.

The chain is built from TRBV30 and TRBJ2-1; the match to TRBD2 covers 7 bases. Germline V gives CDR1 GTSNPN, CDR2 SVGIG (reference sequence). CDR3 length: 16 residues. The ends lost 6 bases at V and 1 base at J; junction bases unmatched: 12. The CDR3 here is CACNVAGSFSYNEQFF. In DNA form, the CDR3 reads TGTGCCTGTAACGTAGCGGGCTCTTTTTCCTACAATGAGCAGTTCTTC.

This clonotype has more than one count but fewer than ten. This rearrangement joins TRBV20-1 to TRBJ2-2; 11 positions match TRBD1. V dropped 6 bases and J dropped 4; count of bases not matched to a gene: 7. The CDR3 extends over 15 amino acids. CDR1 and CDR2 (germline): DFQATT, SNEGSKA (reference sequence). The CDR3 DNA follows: TGCAGTGCCCCCGGACAGGGGGCAGCCACCGGGGAGCTGTTTTTT. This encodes CSAPGQGAATGELFF.

CDR3 protein: CSARDHGFSDYNSPLHF. The CDR3 nucleotides read TGCAGTGCTAGAGACCATGGGTTTTCGGACTATAATTCACCCCTCCACTTT. The chain has TRBV20-1 and TRBJ1-6; D unresolved. V was trimmed by 0 bases and J by 3 bases, leaving 15 bases between them. The V gene's germline CDR1 is DFQATT and CDR2 SNEGSKA (reference sequence). The CDR3 extends over 17 amino acids.

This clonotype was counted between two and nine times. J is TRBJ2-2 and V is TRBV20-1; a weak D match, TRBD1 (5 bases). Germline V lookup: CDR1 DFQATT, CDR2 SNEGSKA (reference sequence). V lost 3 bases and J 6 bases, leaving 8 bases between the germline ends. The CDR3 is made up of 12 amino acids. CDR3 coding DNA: TGCAGTGCTAGGTGGGGCTCCGGGGAGCTGTTTTTT. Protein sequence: CSARWGSGELFF.

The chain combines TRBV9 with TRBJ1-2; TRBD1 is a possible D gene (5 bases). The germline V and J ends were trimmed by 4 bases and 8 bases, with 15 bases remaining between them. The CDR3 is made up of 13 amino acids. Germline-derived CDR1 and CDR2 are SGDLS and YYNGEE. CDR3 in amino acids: CASSTGNPRGYTF. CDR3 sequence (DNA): TGTGCCAGCAGCACAGGTAACCCCAGAGGCTACACCTTC.

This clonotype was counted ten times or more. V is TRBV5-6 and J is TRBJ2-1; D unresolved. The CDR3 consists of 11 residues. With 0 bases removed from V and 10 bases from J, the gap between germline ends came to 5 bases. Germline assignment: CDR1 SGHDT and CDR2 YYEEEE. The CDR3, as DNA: TGTGCCAGCAGCTTGGATCTGGAGCAGTTCTTC. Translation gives CASSLDLEQFF.

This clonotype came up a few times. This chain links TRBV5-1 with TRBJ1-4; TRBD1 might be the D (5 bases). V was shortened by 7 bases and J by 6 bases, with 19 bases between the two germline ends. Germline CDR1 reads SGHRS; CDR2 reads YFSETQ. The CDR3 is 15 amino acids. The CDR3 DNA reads TGCGCCAGCCGGAAAATGGGGGGAAGGGATGAAAAACTGTTTTTT. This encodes CASRKMGGRDEKLFF.

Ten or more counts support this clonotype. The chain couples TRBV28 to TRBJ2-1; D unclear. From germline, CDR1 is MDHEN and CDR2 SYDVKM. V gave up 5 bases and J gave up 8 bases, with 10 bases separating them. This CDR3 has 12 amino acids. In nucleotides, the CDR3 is TGTGCCAGCAGTACCTATCGGGATGAGCAGTTCTTC. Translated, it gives CASSTYRDEQFF.

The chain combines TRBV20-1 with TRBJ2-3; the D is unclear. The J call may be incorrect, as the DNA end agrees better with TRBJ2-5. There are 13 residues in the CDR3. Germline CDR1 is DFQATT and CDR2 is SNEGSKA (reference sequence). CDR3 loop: CSADWKLRETQYF. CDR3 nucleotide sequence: TGCAGTGCTGACTGGAAGTTGCGGGAGACCCAGTACTTC.

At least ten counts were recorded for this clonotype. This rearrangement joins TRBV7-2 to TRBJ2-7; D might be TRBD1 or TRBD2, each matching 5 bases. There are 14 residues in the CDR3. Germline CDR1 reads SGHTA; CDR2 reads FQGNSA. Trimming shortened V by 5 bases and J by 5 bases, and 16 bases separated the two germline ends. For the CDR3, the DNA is TGTGCCAGCAGCCCCGATTGGGGGTCCCACGAGCAGTACTTC. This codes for CASSPDWGSHEQYF.

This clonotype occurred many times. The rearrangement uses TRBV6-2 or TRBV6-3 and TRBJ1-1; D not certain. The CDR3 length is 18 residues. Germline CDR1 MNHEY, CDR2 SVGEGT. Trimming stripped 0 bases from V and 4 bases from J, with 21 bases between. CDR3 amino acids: CASSYSIPVAGWGTEAFF. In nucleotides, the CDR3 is TGTGCCAGCAGTTACTCGATCCCGGTGGCGGGGTGGGGCACTGAAGCTTTCTTT.

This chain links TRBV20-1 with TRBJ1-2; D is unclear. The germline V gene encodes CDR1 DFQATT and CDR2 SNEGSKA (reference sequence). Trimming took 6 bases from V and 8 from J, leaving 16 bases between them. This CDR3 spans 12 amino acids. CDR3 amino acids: CSARPPLSGYTF. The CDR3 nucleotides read TGCAGTGCCCGCCCCCCCTTAAGCGGCTACACCTTC.

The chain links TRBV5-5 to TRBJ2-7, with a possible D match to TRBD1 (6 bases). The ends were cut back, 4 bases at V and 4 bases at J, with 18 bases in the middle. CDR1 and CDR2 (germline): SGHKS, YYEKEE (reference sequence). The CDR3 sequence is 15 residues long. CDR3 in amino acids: CASSPRGQGYYEQYF. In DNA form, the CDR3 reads TGTGCCAGCAGCCCCCGGGGACAAGGATATTACGAGCAGTACTTC.

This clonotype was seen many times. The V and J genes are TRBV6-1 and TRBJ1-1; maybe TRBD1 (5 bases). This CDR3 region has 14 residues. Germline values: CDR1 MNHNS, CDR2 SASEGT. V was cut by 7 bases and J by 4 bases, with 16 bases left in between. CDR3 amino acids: CASNPGGKGTEAFF. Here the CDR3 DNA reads TGTGCCAGCAACCCCGGGGGAAAGGGCACTGAAGCTTTCTTT.

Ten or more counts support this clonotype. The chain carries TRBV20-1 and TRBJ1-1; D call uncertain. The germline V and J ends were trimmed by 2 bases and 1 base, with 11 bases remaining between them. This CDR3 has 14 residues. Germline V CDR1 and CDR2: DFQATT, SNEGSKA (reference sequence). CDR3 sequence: CSARSLTGNTEAFF. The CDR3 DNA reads TGCAGTGCTAGAAGCCTTACGGGGAACACTGAAGCTTTCTTT.

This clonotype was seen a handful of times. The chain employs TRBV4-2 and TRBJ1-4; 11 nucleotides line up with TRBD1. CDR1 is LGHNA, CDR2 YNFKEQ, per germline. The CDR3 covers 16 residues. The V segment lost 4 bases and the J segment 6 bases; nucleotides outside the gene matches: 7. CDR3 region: CASSPEGTGGHEKLFF. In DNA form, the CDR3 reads TGTGCCAGCAGCCCGGAGGGGACAGGGGGTCATGAAAAACTGTTTTTT.

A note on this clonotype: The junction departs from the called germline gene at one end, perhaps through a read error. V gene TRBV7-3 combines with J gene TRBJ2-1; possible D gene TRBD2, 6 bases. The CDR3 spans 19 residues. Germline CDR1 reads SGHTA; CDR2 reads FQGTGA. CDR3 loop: CASSLRALAFRGSYNEQFF. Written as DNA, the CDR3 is TGTGCCAGCAGCTTAAGGGCCCTAGCGTTCAGAGGGTCCTACAATGAGCAGTTTTTC.

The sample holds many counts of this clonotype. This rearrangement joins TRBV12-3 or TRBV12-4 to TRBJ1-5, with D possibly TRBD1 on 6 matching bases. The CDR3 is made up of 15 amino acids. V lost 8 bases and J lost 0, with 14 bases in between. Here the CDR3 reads CASDRGINSNQPQHF. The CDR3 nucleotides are TGTGCCAGCGATAGGGGGATCAATAGCAATCAGCCCCAGCATTTT.

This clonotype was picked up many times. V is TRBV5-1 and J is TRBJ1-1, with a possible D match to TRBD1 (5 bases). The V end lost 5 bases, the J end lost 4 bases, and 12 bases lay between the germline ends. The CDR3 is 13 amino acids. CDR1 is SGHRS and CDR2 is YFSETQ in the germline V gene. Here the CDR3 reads CASSDGGTTEAFF. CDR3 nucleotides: TGCGCCAGCAGTGACGGGGGGACCACTGAAGCTTTCTTT.

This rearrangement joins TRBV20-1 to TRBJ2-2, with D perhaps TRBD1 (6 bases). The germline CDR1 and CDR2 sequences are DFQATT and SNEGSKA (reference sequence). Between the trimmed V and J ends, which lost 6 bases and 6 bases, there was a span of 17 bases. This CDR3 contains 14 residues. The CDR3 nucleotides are TGCAGTGCACCCGACAACAGGGCCCCCGGGGAGCTGTTTTTT. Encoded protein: CSAPDNRAPGELFF.

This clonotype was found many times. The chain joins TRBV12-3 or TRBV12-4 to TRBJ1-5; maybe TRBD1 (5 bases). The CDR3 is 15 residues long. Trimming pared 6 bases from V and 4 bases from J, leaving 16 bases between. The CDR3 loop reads CASSFQGPTNQPQHF. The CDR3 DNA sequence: TGTGCCAGCAGCTTCCAGGGTCCTACGAATCAGCCCCAGCATTTT.